The source of this T cell receptor beta chain is a study of T cells in Graves' hyperthyroidism and ophthalmopathy (dated 2019 in TCRdb). About the full investigation: Peripheral blood samples were taken at the time of initial diagnosis, prior to any treatment. TCR V-J signatures able to tell the groups apart were searched for in a discovery cohort of 95 or so patients, of whom more than 40 had Graves' ophthalmopathy and some 60 had stable Graves' hyperthyroidism. Prospective prediction of ophthalmopathy was tested in an independent validation cohort consisting of 18 to 20 hyperthyroidism patients and more than 15 patients who later progressed to ophthalmopathy. The 95 to 100 discovery patients were divided at random into training and test sets in a 7:3 ratio. In addition, the study compared T-cell repertoires in thyroid tissue and in blood from a handful of Graves' hyperthyroidism patients. Following sampling, methimazole starting at 30 mg daily was given to hyperthyroidism patients, and high-dose intravenous methylprednisolone was given to ophthalmopathy patients. TCR Vbeta CDR3 sequencing of 135 peripheral blood samples (about 45 ophthalmopathy, 75 hyperthyroidism and 17 progressor patients) is reported in the paper.

Graves' hyperthyroidism was defined as stable when no progression to ophthalmopathy occurred over 18 months of follow-up. Hyperthyroidism patients were newly diagnosed, with disease duration under 2 months, and aged 18 to 65 years. Exclusion was applied to patients with uncontrolled infections, other autoimmune diseases, pregnancy or lactation. Clinical symptoms, serum thyroxine and TRAb, thyroid ultrasound, and orbital computed tomography formed the basis for the diagnoses. PBMCs were isolated from 7.5 to 10 ml of fresh peripheral blood by Ficoll-Paque density gradient centrifugation. Total RNA was extracted with Trizol reagent, and quality was checked on an Agilent 2100 Bioanalyzer. Many counts were recorded for this clonotype. The antigen this receptor binds is unknown. Per-nucleotide qualities are absent, and no much larger clonotype sits a single base away. The junction shows trimming of 3 bases on V and 3 bases on J, plus 6 bases between the germline ends. The cysteine opens and the phenylalanine closes a CDR3 of 11 amino acids. Of the read, only the CDR3 DNA is kept; its 33 bases are in frame from base 1. Sequences DFQATT (CDR1) and SNEGSKA (CDR2) are obtained from the germline V gene (reference sequence).

The TCR beta CDR3 regions were amplified from the RNA transcripts. The first round of RT-PCR for the TCR CDR3 was performed with the HTBI primer set and the Qiagen OneStep RT-PCR kit. A second multiplex PCR round built the libraries, followed by size selection and purification. The libraries were sequenced on an Illumina HiSeq2000 using paired-end 100 bp reads. As for the authors' bioinformatics: SOAPnuke was used to process the raw data, removing reads that contained adapters or uncalled bases, had a mean Phred below 15, or lacked an exact match to the constant primer or identifier. High-quality paired reads were merged using COPE v1.2.5, and each unique nucleotide sequence was defined as a clonotype. MiTCR v1.1 was used to align the clonotypes against IMGT TRBV, TRBD and TRBJ reference segments. The analysis included only V-J combinations with a frequency above 0.0001, which together covered 99% to 99.2% of the repertoires. The TCS score was defined as the ratio of F50 (clonal expansion) to E x V (chaos), calculated using BLOSUM62-based TCRdist between CDR3 peptides within each V-J. Welch's t-statistics and random forest reduced 514 V-J features to 10 to 15, which were used in a naive Bayes classifier (R e1071). TCRdb reran the public reads through fastp at Q25 and MiXCR, keeping productive beta chains. Duplicate CDR3 protein sequences are folded into a single record with the most common DNA and genes. TCRdb's processing, not the authors' own work, is the source of the V and J calls. This sample holds 500,000 to 650,000 distinct CDR3 sequences; about 15% were observed only once. The top ten hold approximately 15% of the sample.

What the work shows at the level of the full study, not this receptor alone: Most expanded thyroid clonotypes (frequency above 0.001) were also found in blood, which suggests that blood repertoires may mirror thyroid immune responses. Ophthalmopathy was separated from stable hyperthyroidism by a 13 V-J signature model, with about 86% sensitivity and 81% to 82% specificity obtained in cross-validation and 80%/75% obtained in testing. In validation, progression to ophthalmopathy was predicted by the model with 70.59% sensitivity and about 72% specificity, a median of approximately 6.5 months before onset. No statistical method was used to fix the sample size in advance, and group allocation was not hidden from the investigators.

The material sequenced was blood. This TCR was sampled from a woman between 40 and 50 years old with Graves' hyperthyroidism. The chain uses TRBV20-1 and TRBJ2-7; no D gene is confidently identified. The bases are TGCAGTGCTAGTGTAGGCTACGAGCAGTACTTC. This translates into CSASVGYEQYF.